One sample yielded the 20 T cell receptor beta chains listed below, sequenced in a study of graft-versus-host responses after intestinal transplantation. Some clones are missing from TCRdb's copy, which holds only in-frame ones; the method was immunoSEQ multiplex PCR. The sample holds roughly 100,000 clones, over 85% seen once. Their target antigens are unknown. The source material was unstimulated CD8+ T cells sorted from spleen or lymph node cells, sampled before intestinal transplant. These receptors were obtained from a human donor who received an intestinal transplant.

V is TRBV6-5 and J is TRBJ2-1; TRBD1 aligns across 8 bases. The V gene's germline CDR1 is MNHEY and CDR2 SVGAGI. V gave up 5 bases and J gave up 9 bases; unmatched junction bases: 9. The CDR3 has 14 residues. In DNA form, the CDR3 reads TGTGCCAGCAGTGAAACAGGACAGGGTCCTGAGCAGTTCTTC. Its protein is CASSETGQGPEQFF.

The chain joins TRBV27 to TRBJ2-7; D is possibly TRBD1 or TRBD2 (5 bases each). This CDR3 has 12 residues. The germline V gene has CDR1 MNHEY and CDR2 SMNVEV (reference sequence). Trimming took off 10 bases at V and 0 bases at J, with 10 bases between the two ends. DNA of the CDR3: TGTGCCACCGGGACGGACTCCTACGAGCAGTACTTC. Residues: CATGTDSYEQYF.

The J gene is TRBJ1-1, the V gene TRBV7-6; D gene uncertain. Per germline, CDR1 SGHVS and CDR2 FNYEAQ. This CDR3 comprises 13 residues. Between the trimmed V and J ends, which lost 5 bases and 1 base, there was a span of 8 bases. In nucleotides, the CDR3 is TGTGCCAGCAGCCGACGGGAGAACACTGAAGCTTTCTTT. It encodes CASSRRENTEAFF.

This chain links TRBV4-1 with TRBJ1-5; 12 bases line up with TRBD1. The V segment lost 1 base and the J segment 5 bases; nucleotides outside the gene matches: 3. This CDR3 is 16 amino acids long. CDR1 and CDR2 from the germline V gene are MGHRA and YSYEKL. In DNA form, the CDR3 reads TGCGCCAGCAGCCAAGGGGACAGGGGGCGCGATCAGCCCCAGCATTTT. This gives the protein CASSQGDRGRDQPQHF.

This clone has only one observation. The chain links TRBV7-6 to TRBJ2-1, with 12 positions matching TRBD2. Trimming took 4 bases from V and 5 from J; bases not matched to a gene: 6. This CDR3 contains 16 residues. Germline lookup yields CDR1 SGHVS and CDR2 FNYEAQ. CDR3 protein: CASSSRTSGIHNEQFF. Here the CDR3 DNA reads TGTGCCAGCAGCTCACGGACTAGCGGGATACACAATGAGCAGTTCTTC.

CDR3: CASRPRERGFYGYTF. The CDR3 DNA sequence: TGTGCCAGCCGACCCCGTGAGAGGGGGTTCTATGGCTACACCTTC. The gene calls are TRBV6-1 and TRBJ1-2; D may be TRBD1 (6 bases). Trimming pared 8 bases from V and 4 bases from J, leaving 20 bases between. Germline values: CDR1 MNHNS, CDR2 SASEGT. The CDR3 contains 15 residues.

This chain joins TRBV4-2 and TRBJ2-6; tentatively, D is TRBD2 (6 bases). Trimming shortened V by 1 base and J by 0 bases, and 7 bases separated the two germline ends. Per germline, CDR1 LGHNA and CDR2 YNFKEQ. The CDR3 runs to 16 residues. The CDR3 region is CASSQGTISGANVLTF. The CDR3 coding sequence is TGTGCCAGCAGCCAAGGGACTATCTCTGGGGCCAACGTCCTGACTTTC.

The rearrangement links TRBV6-5 to TRBJ2-5; D unresolved. This CDR3 has 15 residues. Germline V CDR1 and CDR2: MNHEY, SVGAGI. V lost 2 bases and J lost 5, with 15 bases in between. CDR3 loop: CASSYGYTPRETQYF. In DNA form, the CDR3 reads TGTGCCAGCAGTTACGGTTATACACCTCGGGAGACCCAGTACTTC.

This chain joins TRBV11-3 and TRBJ2-1, with TRBD1 as a possible D gene (5 bases). Trimming left V 2 bases short and J 7 bases short, with 9 bases between. The CDR3 has 13 residues. Germline V gene sequence: CDR1 SGHNT, CDR2 YENEEA. This CDR3 reads CASSLIRVNEQFF. CDR3 in DNA: TGTGCCAGCAGCTTAATCAGGGTTAATGAGCAGTTCTTC.

V is TRBV9 and J is TRBJ2-7; D possibly corresponds to TRBD2 (7 bases). This CDR3 region has 16 residues. Trimming pared 0 bases from V and 1 base from J, leaving 14 bases between. The germline CDR1 and CDR2 sequences are SGDLS and YYNGEE. The CDR3: CASSVEGGQPSYEQYF. The CDR3 DNA reads as TGTGCCAGCAGCGTAGAGGGGGGGCAGCCGTCCTACGAGCAGTACTTC.

The chain links TRBV4-2 to TRBJ2-7, with D maybe TRBD2 (6 bases). Looked up from germline, CDR1 is LGHNA and CDR2 is YNFKEQ. V dropped 1 base and J dropped 4 bases, with 20 bases sitting between them. The CDR3 contains 17 residues. The CDR3 DNA reads TGTGCCAGCAGCCAAGTGGGAGGTTCCTCCCTCTGGTACGAGCAGTACTTC. It translates to CASSQVGGSSLWYEQYF.

The chain couples TRBV4-1 to TRBJ2-2, with 8 bases aligning to TRBD1. Germline CDR1 reads MGHRA; CDR2 reads YSYEKL. After removal of 1 base from V and 1 base from J, the junction contained 11 bases not matched to a gene. This CDR3 has 19 amino acids. CDR3 region: CASSQGPNIDRGNTGELFF. CDR3 sequence (DNA): TGCGCCAGCAGCCAAGGACCAAACATAGACAGGGGGAACACCGGGGAGCTGTTTTTT.

CDR3 bases: TGTGCCAGCAGCTCGGGTGAGGGCACCGGGGAGCTGTTTTTT. Translation: CASSSGEGTGELFF. The J gene is TRBJ2-2, the V gene TRBV7-3; possibly TRBD2 for D (5 bases). The CDR3 sequence is 14 residues long. Trimming pared 4 bases from V and 4 bases from J, leaving 10 bases between. Germline V gives CDR1 SGHTA, CDR2 FQGTGA.

The V call is TRBV12-5, the J call TRBJ2-1; 9 positions match TRBD2. V dropped 2 bases and J dropped 4; count of bases not matched to a gene: 3. From germline, CDR1 is LGHNT and CDR2 FRNRAP. This CDR3 is 15 amino acids long. CDR3 sequence: CASGLSGGYYNEQFF. CDR3 bases: TGTGCTAGTGGTTTGAGCGGGGGGTATTACAATGAGCAGTTCTTC.

This sequence joins TRBV19 and TRBJ2-7; 7 bases are shared with TRBD1. The CDR3 is 14 amino acids. Germline V gene sequence: CDR1 LNHDA, CDR2 SQIVND (reference sequence). J lost 5 bases, V lost 5 bases, and 9 bases had no gene match. DNA of the CDR3: TGTGCCAGTAGTCCAAACCTAGGGGGCGACGAGCAGTACTTC. This codes for CASSPNLGGDEQYF.

The chain links TRBV9 to TRBJ2-3; 7 bases fit TRBD2. Trimming removed 1 base from V and 6 bases from J; junction bases left unmatched: 8. The length of the CDR3 is 15 residues. Per the germline V gene, CDR1 is SGDLS and CDR2 is YYNGEE. Here the CDR3 reads CASSVWGGIVDTQYF. CDR3 sequence (DNA): TGTGCCAGCAGCGTATGGGGGGGGATTGTCGATACGCAGTATTTT.

The chain has TRBV6-1 and TRBJ1-1; no firm D call. V was trimmed by 8 bases and J by 1 base, leaving 14 bases between them. Germline CDR1 is MNHNS and CDR2 is SASEGT. This CDR3 is built from 14 residues. CDR3 in DNA: TGTGCCAGCGCCCCACAGTTCCCGAACACTGAAGCTTTCTTT. Protein sequence: CASAPQFPNTEAFF.

The rearrangement links TRBV19 to TRBJ1-5; 10 nucleotides agree with TRBD1. This CDR3 spans 14 amino acids. Per the germline V gene, CDR1 is LNHDA and CDR2 is SQIVND (reference sequence). With V trimmed by 2 bases and J by 6 bases, 1 base remained unmatched. Here the CDR3 reads CASSIRDRGQPQHF. In DNA form, the CDR3 reads TGTGCCAGTAGTATAAGGGACAGGGGTCAGCCCCAGCATTTT.

The CDR3 reads CASSLGESPLHF. The CDR3 coding sequence is TGTGCCAGCAGCTTGGGGGAGTCACCCCTCCACTTT. The rearrangement joins TRBV7-9 to TRBJ1-6; D is perhaps TRBD1 (5 bases). V lost 3 bases to trimming and J lost 10 bases, with 7 bases between them. CDR3 length equals 12 residues. Germline values: CDR1 SEHNR, CDR2 FQNEAQ (reference sequence).

The rearrangement uses TRBV19 and TRBJ2-5; D is unresolved. In germline, CDR1 is LNHDA, CDR2 SQIVND (reference sequence). V lost 5 bases and J 4 bases, leaving 11 bases between the germline ends. The CDR3 sequence is 13 residues long. Here the CDR3 DNA reads TGTGCCAGTAGTTTGACCCTTCTAGAGACCCAGTACTTC. It is translated as CASSLTLLETQYF.